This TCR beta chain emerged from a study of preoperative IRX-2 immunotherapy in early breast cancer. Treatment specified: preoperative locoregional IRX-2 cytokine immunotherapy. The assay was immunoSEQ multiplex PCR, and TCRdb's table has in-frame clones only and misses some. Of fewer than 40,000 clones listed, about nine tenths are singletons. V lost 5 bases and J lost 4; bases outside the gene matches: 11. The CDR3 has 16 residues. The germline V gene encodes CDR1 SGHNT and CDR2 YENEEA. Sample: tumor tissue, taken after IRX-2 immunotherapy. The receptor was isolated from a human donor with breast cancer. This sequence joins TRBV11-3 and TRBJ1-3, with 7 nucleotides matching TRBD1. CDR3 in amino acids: CASSHIGTASGNTIYF. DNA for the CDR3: TGTGCCAGCAGCCATATTGGGACAGCCTCCGGAAACACCATATATTTT.